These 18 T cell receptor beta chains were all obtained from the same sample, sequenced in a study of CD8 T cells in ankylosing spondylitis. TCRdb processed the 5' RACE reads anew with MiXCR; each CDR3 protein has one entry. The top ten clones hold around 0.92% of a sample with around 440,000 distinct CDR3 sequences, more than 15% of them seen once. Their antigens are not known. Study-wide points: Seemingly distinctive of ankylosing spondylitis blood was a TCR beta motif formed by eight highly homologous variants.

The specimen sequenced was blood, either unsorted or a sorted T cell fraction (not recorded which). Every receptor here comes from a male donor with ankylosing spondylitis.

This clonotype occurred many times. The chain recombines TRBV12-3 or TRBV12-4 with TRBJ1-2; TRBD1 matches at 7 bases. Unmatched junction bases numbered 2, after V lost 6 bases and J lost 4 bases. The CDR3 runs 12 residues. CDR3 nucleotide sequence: TGTGCCAGCAGGGAGGGGGCCTATGGCTACACCTTC. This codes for CASREGAYGYTF.

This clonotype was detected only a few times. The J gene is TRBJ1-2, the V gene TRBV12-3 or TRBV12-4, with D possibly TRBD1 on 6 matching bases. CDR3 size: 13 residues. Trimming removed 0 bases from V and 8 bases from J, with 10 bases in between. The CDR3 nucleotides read TGTGCCAGCAGTTTAGCGCTAAGGGGGGGCTACACCTTC. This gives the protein CASSLALRGGYTF.

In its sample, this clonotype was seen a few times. The DNA of the CDR3 is TGTGCCAGCGTGCCCCGTCGGGACAAGTCCTCCTACTCTGGAAACACCATATATTTT. Protein: CASVPRRDKSSYSGNTIYF. V gene TRBV6-1 combines with J gene TRBJ1-3; weak D call: TRBD1 (6 bases). CDR3 length equals 19 residues. Trimming took 8 bases from V and 0 from J, leaving 26 bases between them. The V gene's germline CDR1 is MNHNS and CDR2 SASEGT.

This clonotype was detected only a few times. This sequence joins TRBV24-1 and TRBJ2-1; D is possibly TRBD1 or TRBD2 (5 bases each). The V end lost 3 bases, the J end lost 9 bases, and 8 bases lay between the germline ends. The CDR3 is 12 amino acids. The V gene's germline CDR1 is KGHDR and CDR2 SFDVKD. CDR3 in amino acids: CATSDEGSEQFF. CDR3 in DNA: TGTGCCACCAGTGATGAGGGGTCTGAGCAGTTCTTC.

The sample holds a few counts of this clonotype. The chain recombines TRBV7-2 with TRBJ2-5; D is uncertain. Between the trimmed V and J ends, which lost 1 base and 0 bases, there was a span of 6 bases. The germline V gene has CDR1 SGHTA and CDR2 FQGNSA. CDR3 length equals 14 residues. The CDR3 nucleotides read TGTGCCAGCAGCTTAGGGCTGCACCAAGAGACCCAGTACTTC. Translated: CASSLGLHQETQYF.

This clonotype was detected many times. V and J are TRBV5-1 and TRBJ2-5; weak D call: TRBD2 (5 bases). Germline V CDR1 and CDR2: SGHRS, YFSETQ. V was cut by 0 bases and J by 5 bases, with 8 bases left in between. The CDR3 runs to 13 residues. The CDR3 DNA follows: TGCGCCAGCAGCTTGGAGCGGTTGGAGACCCAGTACTTC. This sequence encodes CASSLERLETQYF.

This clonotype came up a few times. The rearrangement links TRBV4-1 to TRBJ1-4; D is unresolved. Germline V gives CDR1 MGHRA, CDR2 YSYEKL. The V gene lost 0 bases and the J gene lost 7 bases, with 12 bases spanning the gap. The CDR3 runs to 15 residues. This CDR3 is CASSQEGSGTEKLFF. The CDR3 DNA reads TGCGCCAGCAGCCAAGAAGGCAGTGGCACTGAAAAACTGTTTTTT.

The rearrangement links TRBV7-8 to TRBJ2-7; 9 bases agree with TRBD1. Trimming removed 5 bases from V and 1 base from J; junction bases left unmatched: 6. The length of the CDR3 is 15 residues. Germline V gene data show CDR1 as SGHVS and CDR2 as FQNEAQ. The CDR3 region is CASSRGQGPSYEQYF. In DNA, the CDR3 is TGTGCCAGCAGCCGAGGACAGGGGCCTTCCTACGAGCAGTACTTC. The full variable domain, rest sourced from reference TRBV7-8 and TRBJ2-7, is GAGVSQSPRYKVAKRGQDVALRCDPISGHVSLFWYQQALGQGPEFLTYFQNEAQLDKSGLPSDRFFAERPEGSVSTLKIQRTQQEDSAVYLCASSRGQGPSYEQYFGPGTRLTVT.

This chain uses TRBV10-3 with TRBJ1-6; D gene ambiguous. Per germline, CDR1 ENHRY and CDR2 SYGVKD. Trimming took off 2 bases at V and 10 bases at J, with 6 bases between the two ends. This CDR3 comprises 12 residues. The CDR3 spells CAISENESPLHF. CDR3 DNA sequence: TGTGCCATCAGTGAGAACGAATCACCCCTCCACTTT.

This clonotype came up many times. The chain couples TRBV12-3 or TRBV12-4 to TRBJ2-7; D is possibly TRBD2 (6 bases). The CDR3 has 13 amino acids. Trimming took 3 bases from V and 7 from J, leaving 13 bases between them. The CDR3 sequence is CASSFVREGEQYF. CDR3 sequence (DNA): TGTGCCAGCAGTTTTGTGCGGGAAGGTGAGCAGTACTTC.

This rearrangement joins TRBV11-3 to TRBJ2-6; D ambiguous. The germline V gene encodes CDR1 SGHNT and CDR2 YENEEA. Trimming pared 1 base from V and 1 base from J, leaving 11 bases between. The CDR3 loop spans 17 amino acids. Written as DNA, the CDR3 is TGTGCCAGCAGCTTAGGTGTATCGGTTTCTGGGGCCAACGTCCTGACTTTC. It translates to CASSLGVSVSGANVLTF.

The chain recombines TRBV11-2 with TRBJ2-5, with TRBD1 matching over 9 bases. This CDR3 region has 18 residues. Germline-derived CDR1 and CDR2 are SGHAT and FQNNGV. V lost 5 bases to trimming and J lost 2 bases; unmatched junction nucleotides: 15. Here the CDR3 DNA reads TGTGCCAGCAGCCCACGGCTCCAGACAGGGGGTTGGCAAGAGACCCAGTACTTC. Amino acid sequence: CASSPRLQTGGWQETQYF.

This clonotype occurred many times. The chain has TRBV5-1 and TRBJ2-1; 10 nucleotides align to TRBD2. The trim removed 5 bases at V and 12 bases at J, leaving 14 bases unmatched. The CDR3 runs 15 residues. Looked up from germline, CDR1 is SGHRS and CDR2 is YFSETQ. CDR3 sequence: CASSTGLAEAVSQFF. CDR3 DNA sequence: TGCGCCAGCAGTACCGGACTAGCGGAGGCGGTATCGCAGTTCTTC. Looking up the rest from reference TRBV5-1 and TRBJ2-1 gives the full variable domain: KAGVTQTPRYLIKTRGQQVTLSCSPISGHRSVSWYQQTPGQGLQFLFEYFSETQRNKGNFPGRFSGRQFSNSRSEMNVSTLELGDSALYLCASSTGLAEAVSQFFGPGTRLTVL.

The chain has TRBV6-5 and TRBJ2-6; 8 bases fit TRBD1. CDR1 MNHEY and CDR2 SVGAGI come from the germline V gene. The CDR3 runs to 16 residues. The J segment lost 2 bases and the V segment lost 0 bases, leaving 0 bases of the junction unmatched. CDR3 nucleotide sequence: TGTGCCAGCAGTTACTCGACAGGGGCTGGGGCCAACGTCCTGACTTTC. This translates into CASSYSTGAGANVLTF.

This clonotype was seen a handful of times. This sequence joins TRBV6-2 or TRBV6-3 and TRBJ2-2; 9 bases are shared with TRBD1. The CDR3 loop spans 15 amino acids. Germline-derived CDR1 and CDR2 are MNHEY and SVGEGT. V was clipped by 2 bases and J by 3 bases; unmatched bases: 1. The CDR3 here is CASSYTGGDTGELFF. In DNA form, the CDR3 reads TGTGCCAGCAGTTACACAGGGGGCGACACCGGGGAGCTGTTTTTT.

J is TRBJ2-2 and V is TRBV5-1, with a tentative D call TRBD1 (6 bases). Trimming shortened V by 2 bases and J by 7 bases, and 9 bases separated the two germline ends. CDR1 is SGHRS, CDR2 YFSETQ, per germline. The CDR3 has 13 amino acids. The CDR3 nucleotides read TGCGCCAGCAGCTTACAGGGATACGGGGAGCTGTTTTTT. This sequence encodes CASSLQGYGELFF.

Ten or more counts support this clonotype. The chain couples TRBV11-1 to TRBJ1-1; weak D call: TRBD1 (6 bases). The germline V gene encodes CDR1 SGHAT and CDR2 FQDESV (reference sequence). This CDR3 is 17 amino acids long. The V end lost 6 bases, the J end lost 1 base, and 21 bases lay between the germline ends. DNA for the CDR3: TGTGCCAGCAGGTCCGGACAGCACCTAACATCGAACACTGAAGCTTTCTTT. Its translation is CASRSGQHLTSNTEAFF. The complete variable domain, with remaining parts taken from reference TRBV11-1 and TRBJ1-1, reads EAEVAQSPRYKITEKSQAVAFWCDPISGHATLYWYRQILGQGPELLVQFQDESVVDDSQLPKDRFSAERLKGVDSTLKIQPAELGDSAMYLCASRSGQHLTSNTEAFFGQGTRLTVV.

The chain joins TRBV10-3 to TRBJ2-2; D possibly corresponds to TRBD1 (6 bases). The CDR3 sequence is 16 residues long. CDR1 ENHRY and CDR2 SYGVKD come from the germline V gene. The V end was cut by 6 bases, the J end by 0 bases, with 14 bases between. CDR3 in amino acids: CAISDRRGSNTGELFF. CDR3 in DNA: TGTGCCATCAGCGATCGTAGGGGGTCGAACACCGGGGAGCTGTTTTTT.